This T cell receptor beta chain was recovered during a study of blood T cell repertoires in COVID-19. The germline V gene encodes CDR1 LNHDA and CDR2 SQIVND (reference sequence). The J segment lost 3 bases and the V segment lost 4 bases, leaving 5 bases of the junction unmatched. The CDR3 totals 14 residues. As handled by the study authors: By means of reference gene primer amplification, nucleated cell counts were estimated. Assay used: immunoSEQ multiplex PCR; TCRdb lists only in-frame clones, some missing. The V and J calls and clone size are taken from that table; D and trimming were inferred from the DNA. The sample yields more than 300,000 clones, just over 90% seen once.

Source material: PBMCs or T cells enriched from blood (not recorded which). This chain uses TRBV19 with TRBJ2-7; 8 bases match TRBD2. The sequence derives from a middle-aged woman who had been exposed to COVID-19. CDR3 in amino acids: CASSRSGGGYEQYF. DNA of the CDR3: TGTGCCAGTAGTAGAAGCGGGGGAGGCTACGAGCAGTACTTC.